A selection of T cell receptor beta chains follows, all from one sample in a study of T cells in Graves' hyperthyroidism and ophthalmopathy. TCRdb independently ran MiXCR on the multiplex PCR reads; one entry per CDR3 protein. Here the sample spans 90,000 to 120,000 distinct CDR3 sequences, roughly 15% being singletons. The sample taken for sequencing was blood. These TCRs come from a woman aged 50 to 65 with Graves' hyperthyroidism. The conserved cysteine and the conserved F or W are not part of the CDR3 here. Fields, in order: V gene, CDR3 protein.

v_gene: TRBV19; CDR3aa: ASSLTGGYTGELF
v_gene: TRBV28; CDR3aa: ASSLLAVSNSPLH
v_gene: TRBV19; CDR3aa: ASRYSGPYNEQF
v_gene: TRBV5-1; CDR3aa: ASSAGQGLYNEQF
v_gene: TRBV30; CDR3aa: AWTGQGVSYEQY
v_gene: TRBV4-1; CDR3aa: ASSQGTGSGYEQY
v_gene: TRBV10-3; CDR3aa: AISTPGQGLFNYGYT
v_gene: TRBV7-2; CDR3aa: ASSLGSGTSKRGEQY
v_gene: TRBV28; CDR3aa: ASSSRQGGEKLF
v_gene: TRBV6-2/TRBV6-3; CDR3aa: ASSYPGGTQY
v_gene: TRBV5-6; CDR3aa: ASSPLRDAPATGELF
v_gene: TRBV20-1; CDR3aa: SAAEEEPYNSPLH
v_gene: TRBV7-9; CDR3aa: ASSSPLAAYNEQF
v_gene: TRBV12-3/TRBV12-4; CDR3aa: ASSRPGQPQH
v_gene: TRBV19; CDR3aa: ASSTPGQTYGYT
v_gene: TRBV7-6; CDR3aa: ASSAGWATEAF
v_gene: TRBV28; CDR3aa: ASRPRVRDTEAF
v_gene: TRBV20-1; CDR3aa: SARISYEQY
v_gene: TRBV20-1; CDR3aa: SAVDSQVYEQF
v_gene: TRBV27; CDR3aa: ASSTTGISGGYT
v_gene: TRBV5-1; CDR3aa: ASSLWDRNEKLF
v_gene: TRBV5-1; CDR3aa: ASSLEVNTEAF
v_gene: TRBV30; CDR3aa: AWSFRQGQDGYT
v_gene: TRBV3-1; CDR3aa: ASSQGDTDTQY
v_gene: TRBV7-9; CDR3aa: ASSTPGLAGFVNEQF
v_gene: TRBV27; CDR3aa: ASKGQQNEKLF
v_gene: TRBV5-1; CDR3aa: ASSLGPNQPQH
v_gene: TRBV28; CDR3aa: ASSHPLGGGTDTQY
v_gene: TRBV10-3; CDR3aa: AISGLAGVRNNEQF
v_gene: TRBV28; CDR3aa: ASTLRASSLEAF
v_gene: TRBV19; CDR3aa: ASSEEETQY
v_gene: TRBV28; CDR3aa: ASRSRFNEKLF
v_gene: TRBV2; CDR3aa: ASKQQGGAGELF
v_gene: TRBV20-1; CDR3aa: SARELAGVRKTQY
v_gene: TRBV28; CDR3aa: ASTTLEASEKLF
v_gene: TRBV6-1; CDR3aa: ASRKTSSTDTQY
v_gene: TRBV9; CDR3aa: ASSPPEGGAIQY
v_gene: TRBV4-2; CDR3aa: ASSQEGVGGPNNEQF
v_gene: TRBV6-9; CDR3aa: ASSYTQGSQY
v_gene: TRBV5-1; CDR3aa: ASSQWSGPQETQY
v_gene: TRBV7-2; CDR3aa: ASSLASDGKAF
v_gene: TRBV3-1; CDR3aa: ASSQGSDFSGNTIY
v_gene: TRBV29-1; CDR3aa: SVVERGTLETQY
v_gene: TRBV20-1; CDR3aa: SAVGQNSNQPQH
v_gene: TRBV20-1; CDR3aa: SARDPNGGTSPNNEQF
v_gene: TRBV19; CDR3aa: ASSMGFGNTIY
v_gene: TRBV2; CDR3aa: ASSSDSGVNTGELF
v_gene: TRBV3-1; CDR3aa: ASSRGNYEQF
v_gene: TRBV20-1; CDR3aa: SARDRRRRGETQY
v_gene: TRBV5-8; CDR3aa: ASSPRSQETQY
v_gene: TRBV29-1; CDR3aa: SVEESQGHEKLF